These 20 T cell receptor beta chains came from one sample sequenced in a study of early T cells in non-severe SARS-CoV-2 infection. Via MiXCR, TCRdb re-called the 5' RACE reads, giving one row per CDR3 protein. The sample consists of about 64,000 distinct CDR3 sequences, 20% of them appearing once. The sample was whole blood, taken at baseline. Every receptor here comes from an adult who was a healthcare worker with PCR-confirmed SARS-CoV-2 infection or an uninfected control (not recorded which).

This chain uses TRBV20-1 with TRBJ1-1; a possible D gene is TRBD1 (5 bases). Germline V gene data show CDR1 as DFQATT and CDR2 as SNEGSKA (reference sequence). V was shortened by 5 bases and J by 4 bases, with 11 bases between the two germline ends. The length of the CDR3 is 12 residues. This chain's CDR3 is CSAESGSTEAFF. For the CDR3, the DNA is TGCAGTGCTGAATCAGGGTCCACTGAAGCTTTCTTT.

This rearrangement joins TRBV20-1 to TRBJ1-2; possibly TRBD1 for D (6 bases). Trimming left V 1 base short and J 5 bases short, with 14 bases between. The CDR3 has 14 residues. The germline gives CDR1 DFQATT, CDR2 SNEGSKA (reference sequence). The CDR3 nucleotides are TGCAGTGCTAGAGCCCCGGCACAGGGATATGGCTACACCTTC. Encoded protein: CSARAPAQGYGYTF.

The V and J genes are TRBV5-1 and TRBJ1-1; D may be TRBD1 (6 bases). V gave up 4 bases and J gave up 1 base, with 11 bases separating them. Looked up from germline, CDR1 is SGHRS and CDR2 is YFSETQ. The CDR3 sequence is 14 residues long. CDR3 nucleotides: TGCGCCAGCAGCAATGGACAGCCGAACACTGAAGCTTTCTTT. The encoded protein is CASSNGQPNTEAFF.

This sequence joins TRBV12-3 or TRBV12-4 and TRBJ1-1; no firm D call. This CDR3 comprises 14 residues. Trimming took off 6 bases at V and 6 bases at J, with 17 bases between the two ends. Here the CDR3 DNA reads TGTGCCAGCAGCTCCCCAAGGATGTTGGCTGAAGCTTTCTTT. Its translation is CASSSPRMLAEAFF.

The rearrangement uses TRBV10-3 and TRBJ2-7; the D gene is possibly TRBD2 (6 bases). V lost 0 bases, J lost 9 bases, and 12 bases lay in between. CDR1 is ENHRY and CDR2 is SYGVKD in the germline V gene. The CDR3 has 13 residues. The CDR3 bases are TGTGCCATCAGTGAGTCGGAGGGCTCAGTGCAGTACTTC. Protein product: CAISESEGSVQYF.

This clonotype was observed many times. This chain links TRBV12-3 or TRBV12-4 with TRBJ2-1, with D hard to call. This CDR3 contains 11 residues. The V end lost 6 bases, the J end lost 8 bases, and 8 bases lay between the germline ends. CDR3 nucleotides: TGTGCCAGCAGAATTGCGTATGAGCAGTTCTTC. Translated: CASRIAYEQFF.

This rearrangement joins TRBV3-1 to TRBJ1-6; D possibly corresponds to TRBD1 (5 bases). V was shortened by 1 base and J by 13 bases, with 14 bases between the two germline ends. Germline CDR1 reads LGHDT; CDR2 reads YNNKEL (reference sequence). CDR3 length: 14 residues. The CDR3: CASSQVTDLSPLHF. The CDR3 DNA follows: TGTGCCAGCAGCCAAGTGACAGACCTTTCTCCCCTCCACTTT.

There are a few counts of this clonotype. V gene TRBV7-7 combines with J gene TRBJ2-5, with D perhaps TRBD1 or TRBD2 (5 bases each). Germline-derived CDR1 and CDR2 are SSHAT and FNYEAQ (reference sequence). The length of the CDR3 is 13 residues. Trimming removed 1 base at V and 5 bases at J, with 8 bases between. CDR3 sequence reads: CASSLGGIETQYF. For the CDR3, the DNA is TGTGCCAGCAGCTTAGGGGGGATTGAGACCCAGTACTTC.

The chain has TRBV3-1 and TRBJ2-1; no reliable D call. With 1 base removed from V and 11 bases from J, the gap between germline ends came to 9 bases. Germline V gene lookup returns CDR1 LGHDT and CDR2 YNNKEL (reference sequence). CDR3 size: 12 residues. The CDR3 loop is CASSQAPQKQFF. The CDR3 DNA follows: TGTGCCAGCAGCCAAGCCCCGCAGAAGCAGTTCTTC.

The chain employs TRBV4-1 and TRBJ1-2; D is undetermined. The CDR3 loop spans 14 amino acids. Trimming removed 7 bases from V and 0 bases from J, with 12 bases in between. CDR1 and CDR2 from the germline V gene are MGHRA and YSYEKL. The CDR3 protein is CASTPVGANYGYTF. The CDR3, as DNA: TGCGCCAGCACCCCCGTCGGGGCTAACTATGGCTACACCTTC.

This chain links TRBV11-2 with TRBJ2-1, with no clear D. CDR1 is SGHAT, CDR2 FQNNGV, per germline. CDR3 length equals 15 residues. Trimming pared 1 base from V and 9 bases from J, leaving 16 bases between. CDR3 in amino acids: CASSLGVAGLFEQFF. As DNA, the CDR3 is TGTGCCAGCAGCTTAGGGGTGGCAGGTCTCTTTGAGCAGTTCTTC. Full variable domain (remainder filled in from reference TRBV11-2 and TRBJ2-1): EAGVAQSPRYKIIEKRQSVAFWCNPISGHATLYWYQQILGQGPKLLIQFQNNGVVDDSQLPKDRFSAERLKGVDSTLKIQPAKLEDSAVYLCASSLGVAGLFEQFFGPGTRLTVL.

V gene TRBV18 combines with J gene TRBJ2-3, with D unclear. The CDR3 has 14 residues. V was clipped by 1 base and J by 2 bases, with 7 bases between them. Germline V gene data show CDR1 as KGHSH and CDR2 as LQKENI. CDR3 DNA: TGTGCCAGCTCACCACGGTCAGACACAGATACGCAGTATTTT. The encoded protein is CASSPRSDTDTQYF.

V and J are TRBV11-2 and TRBJ2-7, with D perhaps TRBD1 or TRBD2 (5 bases each). The germline CDR1 and CDR2 sequences are SGHAT and FQNNGV. Between the trimmed V and J ends, which lost 3 bases and 7 bases, there was a span of 16 bases. CDR3 size: 14 residues. The CDR3 coding sequence is TGTGCCAGCAGCTTTGGACACCTGGGGGAGGAGCAGTACTTC. Protein: CASSFGHLGEEQYF.

This clonotype was found a few times. The V call is TRBV2, the J call TRBJ1-5; possibly TRBD1 for D (5 bases). In germline, CDR1 is SNHLY, CDR2 FYNNEI. This CDR3 is built from 16 residues. V dropped 5 bases and J dropped 7 bases, with 21 bases sitting between them. As DNA, the CDR3 is TGTGCCAGCAGTCCCCAGGACACCTTGATTGGCCAGCCCCAGCATTTT. It specifies CASSPQDTLIGQPQHF.

This clonotype was counted only a few times. This chain links TRBV7-2 with TRBJ2-1; TRBD1 agrees at 9 bases. J lost 9 bases, V lost 3 bases, and 12 bases had no gene match. The CDR3 extends over 16 amino acids. Per the germline V gene, CDR1 is SGHTA and CDR2 is FQGNSA. The CDR3 region is CASSFSLGQGNSEQFF. The CDR3 coding sequence is TGTGCCAGCAGCTTTAGTCTGGGACAGGGCAACTCTGAGCAGTTCTTC. Full variable domain (outside the CDR3, taken from reference TRBV7-2 and TRBJ2-1): GAGVSQSPSNKVTEKGKDVELRCDPISGHTALYWYRQSLGQGLEFLIYFQGNSAPDKSGLPSDRFSAERTGGSVSTLTIQRTQQEDSAVYLCASSFSLGQGNSEQFFGPGTRLTVL.

This clonotype was detected many times. This rearrangement joins TRBV3-1 to TRBJ2-7; no firm D call. Trimming shortened V by 5 bases and J by 4 bases, and 6 bases separated the two germline ends. In germline, CDR1 is LGHDT, CDR2 YNNKEL (reference sequence). This CDR3 has 11 amino acids. The CDR3 DNA follows: TGTGCCAGCAGCTCGCTGTACGAGCAGTACTTC. Its protein product is CASSSLYEQYF.

The chain's CDR3 is CASSHSDLYNEQFF. The CDR3 DNA reads TGTGCCAGCAGCCACTCCGATCTATACAATGAGCAGTTCTTC. J is TRBJ2-1 and V is TRBV14; no clear D. V lost 3 bases and J 4 bases, leaving 10 bases between the germline ends. Germline lookup yields CDR1 SGHDN and CDR2 FVKESK. The CDR3 loop spans 14 amino acids.

This clonotype showed up just a few times. The chain recombines TRBV30 with TRBJ2-7; D is unclear. This CDR3 has 12 amino acids. The V gene lost 6 bases and the J gene lost 6 bases, with 15 bases spanning the gap. The germline CDR1 and CDR2 sequences are GTSNPN and SVGIG (reference sequence). The CDR3 bases are TGTGCCTGTTACAGCATGGGAACCGAGCAGTACTTC. Amino acids: CACYSMGTEQYF.

The chain recombines TRBV6-1 with TRBJ2-2; D may be TRBD2 (6 bases). Germline V gene lookup returns CDR1 MNHNS and CDR2 SASEGT. The V end lost 7 bases, the J end lost 0 bases, and 12 bases lay between the germline ends. The length of the CDR3 is 15 residues. The CDR3 sequence is CASNGGTSNTGELFF. CDR3 nucleotide sequence: TGTGCCAGCAATGGTGGGACTTCGAACACCGGGGAGCTGTTTTTT.

Only a few counts were recorded for this clonotype. The J gene is TRBJ1-2, the V gene TRBV20-1, with D perhaps TRBD1 (5 bases). From germline, CDR1 is DFQATT and CDR2 SNEGSKA (reference sequence). The germline V and J ends were trimmed by 0 bases and 4 bases, with 9 bases remaining between them. The CDR3 length is 13 residues. CDR3: CSARDRVGYGYTF. The CDR3, as DNA: TGCAGTGCTAGAGACAGGGTGGGCTATGGCTACACCTTC.